The next 8 T cell receptor beta chains were all read from a single sample in a study of T cells in localized non-small cell lung cancer. Profiled with immunoSEQ multiplex PCR; TCRdb holds only in-frame clones, not every one. The table lists tens of thousands of clones, around nine tenths of them singletons. The sample was peripheral blood, taken before any cancer treatment. Receptors were obtained from a woman aged 40 to 75 with stage I lung adenocarcinoma.

Here the CDR3 reads CASSVGVTELWNSPLHF. DNA of the CDR3: TGTGCCAGCAGCGTAGGGGTCACAGAACTATGGAATTCACCCCTCCACTTT. The chain links TRBV9 to TRBJ1-6, with unresolved D. The CDR3 covers 17 residues. Trimming stripped 0 bases from V and 7 bases from J, with 17 bases between. Germline assignment: CDR1 SGDLS and CDR2 YYNGEE.

The chain combines TRBV11-3 with TRBJ1-1; TRBD1 matches 8 bases. The CDR3 runs to 15 residues. J lost 3 bases, V lost 1 base, and 4 bases had no gene match. Germline values: CDR1 SGHNT, CDR2 YENEEA. The CDR3 nucleotides read TGTGCCAGCAGCTTAGTTGGACAGGGATACACTGAAGCTTTCTTT. It is translated as CASSLVGQGYTEAFF.

The chain joins TRBV6-5 to TRBJ1-2; D is possibly TRBD1 (6 bases). The CDR3 extends over 15 amino acids. V was pared by 4 bases and J by 3 bases, with 15 bases between. Looked up from germline, CDR1 is MNHEY and CDR2 is SVGAGI. CDR3 sequence: CASSSPPAGDYGYTF. The CDR3 nucleotides read TGTGCCAGCAGTTCCCCCCCAGCAGGGGACTATGGCTACACCTTC.

This rearrangement joins TRBV7-9 to TRBJ2-3; D is tentatively TRBD1 or TRBD2 (5 bases each). The germline V and J ends were trimmed by 5 bases and 6 bases, with 18 bases remaining between them. The CDR3 has 15 amino acids. CDR1 and CDR2 from the germline V gene are SEHNR and FQNEAQ (reference sequence). CDR3 coding DNA: TGTGCCAGCAGCATCCCGGGACCGACGGGGGATACGCAGTATTTT. This gives the protein CASSIPGPTGDTQYF.

The chain joins TRBV7-8 to TRBJ1-5; D is unclear. Between the trimmed V and J ends, which lost 2 bases and 6 bases, there was a span of 8 bases. Per germline, CDR1 SGHVS and CDR2 FQNEAQ. This CDR3 has 13 amino acids. The CDR3 loop is CASSLTRTQPQHF. CDR3 coding DNA: TGTGCCAGCAGCTTAACACGTACTCAGCCCCAGCATTTT.

The CDR3 loop is CASSQPGSPLYEQYF. In nucleotides, the CDR3 is TGTGCCAGCAGCCAACCAGGGTCTCCTCTCTACGAGCAGTACTTC. The V gene is TRBV11-3, the J gene TRBJ2-7; TRBD1 might be the D (5 bases). The CDR3 covers 15 residues. With 5 bases removed from V and 3 bases from J, the gap between germline ends came to 17 bases. Germline V gene data show CDR1 as SGHNT and CDR2 as YENEEA.

The chain is built from TRBV11-3 and TRBJ2-1; no reliable D call. This CDR3 region has 13 residues. Trimming pared 2 bases from V and 4 bases from J, leaving 6 bases between. Germline V gives CDR1 SGHNT, CDR2 YENEEA. The CDR3 sequence is CASSLMVYNEQFF. Written as DNA, the CDR3 is TGTGCCAGCAGCTTAATGGTTTACAATGAGCAGTTCTTC.

V and J are TRBV18 and TRBJ2-1; D gene ambiguous. The V gene's germline CDR1 is KGHSH and CDR2 LQKENI. This CDR3 comprises 15 residues. Trimming left V 6 bases short and J 0 bases short, with 12 bases between. CDR3 protein: CASSPGLYSYNEQFF. In DNA, the CDR3 is TGTGCCAGCTCCCCGGGTCTTTACTCCTACAATGAGCAGTTCTTC.